Shown below are 9 T cell receptor beta chains from a single sample sequenced in a study of post-analysis software for immune sequencing data. For these receptors, no antigen is known. Study findings and constraints: TRBV segments more frequent in patients than in controls numbered roughly 5 and included TRBV5-6, TRBV5-1 and TRBV20-1.

Libraries were made from TCR beta cDNA, and they carried unique molecular identifiers. TCRdb passed the PCR reads through MiXCR, listing each CDR3 protein once. Of fewer than 700,000 distinct CDR3 sequences listed, roughly 45% are singletons. Sequences were obtained from blood. The receptor set was obtained from a girl between 10 and 17 years old with multiple sclerosis.

The rearrangement links TRBV6-5 to TRBJ2-7; D gene unclear. V shed 5 bases and J shed 5 bases, with 10 bases lying between them. This CDR3 spans 12 amino acids. The germline gives CDR1 MNHEY, CDR2 SVGAGI. CDR3 bases: TGTGCCAGCAGTAACCCCCAAAACGAGCAGTACTTC. It yields the protein CASSNPQNEQYF.

This clonotype appeared a single time. The chain uses TRBV5-1 and TRBJ2-7, with 10 bases aligning to TRBD1. From germline, CDR1 is SGHRS and CDR2 YFSETQ. The CDR3 is 15 residues long. V was clipped by 4 bases and J by 5 bases; unmatched bases: 9. CDR3 region: CASSLRDRGGNEQYF. The CDR3 coding sequence is TGCGCCAGCAGCCTGAGGGACAGGGGCGGGAACGAGCAGTACTTC.

The gene calls are TRBV6-5 and TRBJ2-6; D may be TRBD1 (5 bases). This CDR3 is built from 15 residues. V gave up 2 bases and J gave up 2 bases, with 7 bases separating them. Per germline, CDR1 MNHEY and CDR2 SVGAGI. CDR3 residues: CASSYVGAGANVLTF. The CDR3 DNA reads as TGTGCCAGCAGTTACGTAGGGGCTGGGGCCAACGTCCTGACTTTC.

Details on this clonotype: One end of the junction fails to match germline, which may point to a read error. The chain is built from TRBV12-3 or TRBV12-4 and TRBJ2-1, with TRBD2 matching over 7 bases. The CDR3 length is 15 residues. The CDR3 spells CASSLGGSPYSEQFF. The DNA of the CDR3 is TGTGCCAGCAGTTTAGGCGGGAGTCCGTACAGTGAGCAGTTCTTC.

As DNA, the CDR3 is TGTGCCAGCAGCCAAGCCTTTGATGAAGCTTTCTTT. Its translation is CASSQAFDEAFF. The chain combines TRBV4-2 with TRBJ1-1; D is undetermined. The CDR3 consists of 12 residues. The V gene's germline CDR1 is LGHNA and CDR2 YNFKEQ. V was pared by 1 base and J by 7 bases, with 7 bases between.

The V and J genes are TRBV19 and TRBJ2-7; 7 nucleotides align to TRBD1. Germline loops: CDR1 LNHDA, CDR2 SQIVND (reference sequence). Losses at the gene ends were 3 bases for V and 1 base for J; bases not matched to a gene: 6. This CDR3 comprises 15 residues. This chain's CDR3 is CASSMEDRPSYEQYF. In nucleotides, the CDR3 is TGTGCCAGTAGTATGGAGGACAGGCCATCCTACGAGCAGTACTTC.

Only a few counts were recorded for this clonotype. This rearrangement joins TRBV28 to TRBJ1-1; D not resolved. V shed 1 base and J shed 1 base, with 13 bases lying between them. Germline assignment: CDR1 MDHEN and CDR2 SYDVKM. The length of the CDR3 is 16 residues. Here the CDR3 DNA reads TGTGCCAGCAGTTTATCGGTTATCCACGGGAACACTGAAGCTTTCTTT. This sequence encodes CASSLSVIHGNTEAFF.

The chain uses TRBV7-8 and TRBJ1-2; D is unresolved. Germline-derived CDR1 and CDR2 are SGHVS and FQNEAQ. The CDR3 loop spans 15 amino acids. V dropped 2 bases and J dropped 6 bases, with 16 bases sitting between them. DNA of the CDR3: TGTGCCAGCAGCTTATGGCCGGGAGAGGCGGATGGCTACACCTTC. It specifies CASSLWPGEADGYTF.

V usage is TRBV20-1 and J usage is TRBJ1-1; possible D gene TRBD1, 5 bases. CDR3 length equals 16 residues. Trimming shortened V by 0 bases and J by 1 base, and 15 bases separated the two germline ends. Germline V gene data show CDR1 as DFQATT and CDR2 as SNEGSKA (reference sequence). The CDR3 is CSARDSGGTGNTEAFF. The CDR3 DNA reads TGCAGTGCTAGAGATTCCGGTGGGACGGGGAACACTGAAGCTTTCTTT.